This TCR beta chain emerged from a study of blood T cells in healthy people across ages. Study results and limitations: Estimates of total diversity, which came from one million sequenced T cells, were considered to be underestimates.

PCR was performed a second time for about 6 to 12 cycles using a sample-barcoded 5' primer and a J-beta primer mix. TCRdb re-called the 5' RACE reads with MiXCR, one entry per CDR3 protein. The sample holds about 830,000 distinct CDR3 sequences, 62% seen once. For this clonotype: Antigen unknown.

The CDR3 has 15 amino acids. Germline CDR1 is SGHTA and CDR2 is FQGNSA. The clonotype was recovered from a man aged 30 to 39 in good health. Sequencing was done on a sample of blood. This chain uses TRBV7-2 with TRBJ2-1; a weak D match, TRBD1 (5 bases). The J call is in doubt because the DNA end fits TRBJ2-7 better. The chain's CDR3 is CASSLYDSKAYEQYF. The CDR3 DNA sequence: TGTGCCAGCAGCTTGTATGACAGTAAAGCCTACGAGCAGTACTTC.